This TCR beta chain was sequenced for a study of cytomegalovirus exposure and HLA in healthy donors. Across the whole study: An analysis done earlier identified more than 100 million unique TCR beta sequences from about 179 million T cells.

Findings and limits, study-wide: Several V segments, TRBV6-2 and TRBV6-3 among them, could not be told apart and were dropped. The study labeled 164 TCR beta chains cytomegalovirus-associated.

As regards this clone: Its antigen remains unknown.

The CDR3 extends over 12 amino acids. Germline V gene data show CDR1 as MDHEN and CDR2 as SYDVKM. V lost 2 bases and J lost 8; bases outside the gene matches: 0. This PCR relied on a set of 60 Vbeta primers and 13 Jbeta primers. Sequenced by immunoSEQ multiplex PCR; TCRdb stores in-frame clones only, minus some. The sample includes around 300,000 clones, roughly two thirds of them seen just once. This receptor was identified in a female donor in good health and CMV-seronegative. The V and J genes are TRBV28 and TRBJ2-1; 7 bases fit TRBD2. Material: PBMCs. The CDR3 sequence is CASSLRGDEQFF. The CDR3 DNA sequence: TGTGCCAGCAGTTTACGGGGGGATGAGCAGTTCTTC. The full variable domain, rest sourced from reference TRBV28 and TRBJ2-1, is DVKVTQSSRYLVKRTGEKVFLECVQDMDHENMFWYRQDPGLGLRLIYFSYDVKMKEKGDIPEGYSVSREKKERFSLILESASTNQTSMYLCASSLRGDEQFFGPGTRLTVL.